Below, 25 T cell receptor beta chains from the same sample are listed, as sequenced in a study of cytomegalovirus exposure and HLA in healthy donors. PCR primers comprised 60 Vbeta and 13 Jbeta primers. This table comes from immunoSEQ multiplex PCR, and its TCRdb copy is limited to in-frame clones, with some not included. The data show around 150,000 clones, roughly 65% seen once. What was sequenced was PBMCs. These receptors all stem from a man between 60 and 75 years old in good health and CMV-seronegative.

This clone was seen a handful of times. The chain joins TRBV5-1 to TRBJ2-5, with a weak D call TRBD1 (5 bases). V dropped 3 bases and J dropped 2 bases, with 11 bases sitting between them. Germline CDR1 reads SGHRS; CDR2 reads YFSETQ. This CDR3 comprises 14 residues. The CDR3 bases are TGCGCCAGCAGCTCCGGACAAACACAAGAGACCCAGTACTTC. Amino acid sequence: CASSSGQTQETQYF.

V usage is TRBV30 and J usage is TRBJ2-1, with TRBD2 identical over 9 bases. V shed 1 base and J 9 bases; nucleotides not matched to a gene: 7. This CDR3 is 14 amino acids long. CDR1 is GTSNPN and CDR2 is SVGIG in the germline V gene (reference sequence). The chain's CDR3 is CAWSALAGRGEQFF. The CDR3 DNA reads TGTGCCTGGAGTGCGCTAGCGGGGAGAGGTGAGCAGTTCTTC.

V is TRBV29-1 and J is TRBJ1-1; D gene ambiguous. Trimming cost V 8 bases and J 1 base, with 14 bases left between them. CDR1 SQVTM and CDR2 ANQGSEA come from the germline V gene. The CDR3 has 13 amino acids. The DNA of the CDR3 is TGCAGCCCCCGCGGGGTGGGGAACACTGAAGCTTTCTTT. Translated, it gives CSPRGVGNTEAFF.

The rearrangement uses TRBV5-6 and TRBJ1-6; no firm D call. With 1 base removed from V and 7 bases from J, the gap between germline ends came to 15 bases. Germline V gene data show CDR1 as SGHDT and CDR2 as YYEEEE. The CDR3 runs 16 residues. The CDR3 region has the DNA TGTGCCAGCAGCTTGTTCGCGGCAGAGGGAAATTCACCCCTCCACTTT. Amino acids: CASSLFAAEGNSPLHF.

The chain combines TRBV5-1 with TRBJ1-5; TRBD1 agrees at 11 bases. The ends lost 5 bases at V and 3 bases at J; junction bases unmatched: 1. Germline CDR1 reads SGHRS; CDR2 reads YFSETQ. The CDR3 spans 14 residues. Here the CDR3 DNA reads TGCGCCAGCAGAGGACAGGGGGCCAATCAGCCCCAGCATTTT. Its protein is CASRGQGANQPQHF.

The CDR3 region is CASSSRTGLNSPLHF. The DNA of the CDR3 is TGTGCCAGCAGCTCGAGAACAGGGCTTAATTCACCCCTCCACTTT. The chain combines TRBV7-9 with TRBJ1-6; possibly TRBD1 for D (6 bases). Trimming stripped 4 bases from V and 6 bases from J, with 13 bases between. This CDR3 is 15 amino acids long. CDR1 and CDR2 from the germline V gene are SEHNR and FQNEAQ (reference sequence).

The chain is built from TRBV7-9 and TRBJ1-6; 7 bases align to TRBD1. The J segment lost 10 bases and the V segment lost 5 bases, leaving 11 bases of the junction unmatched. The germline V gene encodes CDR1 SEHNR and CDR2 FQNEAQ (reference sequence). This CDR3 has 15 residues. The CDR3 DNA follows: TGTGCCAGCAGCCAGCTGGGGCAGGGGGAATCACCCCTCCACTTT. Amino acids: CASSQLGQGESPLHF. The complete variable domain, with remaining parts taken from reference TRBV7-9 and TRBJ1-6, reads DTGVSQNPRHKITKRGQNVTFRCDPISEHNRLYWYRQTLGQGPEFLTYFQNEAQLEKSRLLSDRFSAERPKGSFSTLEIQRTEQGDSAMYLCASSQLGQGESPLHFGNGTRLTVT.

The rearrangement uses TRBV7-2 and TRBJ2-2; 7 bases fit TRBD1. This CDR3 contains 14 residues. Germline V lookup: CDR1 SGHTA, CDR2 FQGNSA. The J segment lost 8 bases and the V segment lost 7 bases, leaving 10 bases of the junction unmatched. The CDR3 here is CASTNRQGSGELFF. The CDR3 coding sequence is TGTGCCAGCACCAACCGACAGGGTTCGGGGGAGCTGTTTTTT.

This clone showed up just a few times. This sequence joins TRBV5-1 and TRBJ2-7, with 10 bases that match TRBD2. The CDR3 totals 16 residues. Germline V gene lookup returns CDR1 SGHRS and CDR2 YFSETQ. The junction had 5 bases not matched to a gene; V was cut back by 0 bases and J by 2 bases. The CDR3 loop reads CASSLGLTSGAYEQYF. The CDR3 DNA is TGCGCCAGCAGCTTGGGCCTAACTAGCGGGGCCTACGAGCAGTACTTC.

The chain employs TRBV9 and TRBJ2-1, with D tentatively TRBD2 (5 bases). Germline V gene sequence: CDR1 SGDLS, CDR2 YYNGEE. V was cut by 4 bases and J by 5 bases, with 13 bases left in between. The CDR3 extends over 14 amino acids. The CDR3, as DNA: TGTGCCAGCAGCCCCCGGACTCTAAACAATGAGCAGTTCTTC. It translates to CASSPRTLNNEQFF.

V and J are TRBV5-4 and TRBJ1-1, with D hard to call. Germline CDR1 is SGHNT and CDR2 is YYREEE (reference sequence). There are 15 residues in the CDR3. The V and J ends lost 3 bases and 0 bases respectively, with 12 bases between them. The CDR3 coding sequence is TGTGCCAGCAGCTGGGAGGGCTTGATGAACACTGAAGCTTTCTTT. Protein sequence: CASSWEGLMNTEAFF.

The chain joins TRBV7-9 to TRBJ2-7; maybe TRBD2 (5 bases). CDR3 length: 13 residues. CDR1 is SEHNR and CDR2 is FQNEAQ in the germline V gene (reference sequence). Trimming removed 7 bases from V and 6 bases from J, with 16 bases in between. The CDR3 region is CASTRSGGSEQYF. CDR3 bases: TGTGCCAGCACCCGATCAGGAGGTTCCGAGCAGTACTTC.

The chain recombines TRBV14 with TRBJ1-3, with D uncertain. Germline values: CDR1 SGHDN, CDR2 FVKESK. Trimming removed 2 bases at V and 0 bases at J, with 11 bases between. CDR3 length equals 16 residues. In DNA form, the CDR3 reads TGTGCCAGCAGCCAACCCCGGGTCCCCTCTGGAAACACCATATATTTT. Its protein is CASSQPRVPSGNTIYF.

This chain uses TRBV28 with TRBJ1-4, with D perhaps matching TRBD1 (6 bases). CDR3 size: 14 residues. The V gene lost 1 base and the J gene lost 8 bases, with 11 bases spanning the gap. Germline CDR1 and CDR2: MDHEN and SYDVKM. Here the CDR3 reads CASSLSGEREKLFF. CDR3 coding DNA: TGTGCCAGCAGTTTATCAGGGGAAAGGGAAAAACTGTTTTTT.

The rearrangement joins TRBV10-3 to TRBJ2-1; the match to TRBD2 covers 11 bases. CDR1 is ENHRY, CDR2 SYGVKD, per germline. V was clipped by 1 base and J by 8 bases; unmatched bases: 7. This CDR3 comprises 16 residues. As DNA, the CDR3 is TGTGCCATCAGTGAGTATAGCGGGAGGGCCGGCGATGAGCAGTTCTTC. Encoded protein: CAISEYSGRAGDEQFF.

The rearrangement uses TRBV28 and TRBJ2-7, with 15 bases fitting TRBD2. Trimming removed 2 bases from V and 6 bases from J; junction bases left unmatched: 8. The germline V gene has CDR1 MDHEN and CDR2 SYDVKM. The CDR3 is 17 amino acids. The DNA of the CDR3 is TGTGCCAGCAGTTTAGTCGGACTAGCGGGAGGGCGTCGCGAGCAGTACTTC. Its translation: CASSLVGLAGGRREQYF. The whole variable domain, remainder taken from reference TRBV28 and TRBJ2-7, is DVKVTQSSRYLVKRTGEKVFLECVQDMDHENMFWYRQDPGLGLRLIYFSYDVKMKEKGDIPEGYSVSREKKERFSLILESASTNQTSMYLCASSLVGLAGGRREQYFGPGTRLTVT.

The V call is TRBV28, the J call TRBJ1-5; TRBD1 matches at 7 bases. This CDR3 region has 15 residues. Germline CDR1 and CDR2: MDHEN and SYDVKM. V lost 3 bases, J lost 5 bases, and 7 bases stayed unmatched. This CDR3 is CASSFVGGGDQPQHF. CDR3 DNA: TGTGCCAGCAGTTTCGTAGGGGGCGGAGATCAGCCCCAGCATTTT.

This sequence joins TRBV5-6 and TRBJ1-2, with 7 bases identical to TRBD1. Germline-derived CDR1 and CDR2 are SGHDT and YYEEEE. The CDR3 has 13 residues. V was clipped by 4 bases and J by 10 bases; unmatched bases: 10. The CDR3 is CASSAPSGTDYTF. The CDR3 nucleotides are TGTGCCAGCAGCGCCCCGTCCGGGACAGACTACACCTTC.

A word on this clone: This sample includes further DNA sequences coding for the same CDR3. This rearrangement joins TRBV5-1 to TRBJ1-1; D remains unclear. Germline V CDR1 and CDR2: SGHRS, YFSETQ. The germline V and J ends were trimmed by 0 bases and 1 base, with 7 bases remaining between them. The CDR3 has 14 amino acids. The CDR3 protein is CASSLDGGNTEAFF. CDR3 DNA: TGCGCCAGCAGCTTGGATGGAGGGAACACTGAAGCTTTCTTT. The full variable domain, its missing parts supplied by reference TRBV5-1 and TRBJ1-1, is KAGVTQTPRYLIKTRGQQVTLSCSPISGHRSVSWYQQTPGQGLQFLFEYFSETQRNKGNFPGRFSGRQFSNSRSEMNVSTLELGDSALYLCASSLDGGNTEAFFGQGTRLTVV.

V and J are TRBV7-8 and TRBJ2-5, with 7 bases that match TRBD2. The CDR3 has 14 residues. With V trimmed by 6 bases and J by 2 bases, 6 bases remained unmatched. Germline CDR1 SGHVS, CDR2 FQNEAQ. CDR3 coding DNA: TGTGCCAGCAGGGAGCTAGCGGTTCAAGAGACCCAGTACTTC. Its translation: CASRELAVQETQYF.

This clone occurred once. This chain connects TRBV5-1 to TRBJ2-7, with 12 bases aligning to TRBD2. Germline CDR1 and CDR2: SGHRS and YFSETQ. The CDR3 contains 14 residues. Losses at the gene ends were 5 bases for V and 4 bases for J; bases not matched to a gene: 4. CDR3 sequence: CASSRTSGAYEQYF. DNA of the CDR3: TGCGCCAGCAGTCGGACTAGCGGGGCTTACGAGCAGTACTTC.

CDR3 in amino acids: CASSPGTGERVGYEQYF. CDR3 coding DNA: TGTGCCAGCAGCCCCGGGACAGGGGAGAGGGTAGGTTACGAGCAGTACTTC. The rearrangement links TRBV9 to TRBJ2-7; 10 positions match TRBD1. CDR1 is SGDLS, CDR2 YYNGEE, per germline. The V segment lost 4 bases and the J segment 4 bases; nucleotides outside the gene matches: 14. The length of the CDR3 is 17 residues.

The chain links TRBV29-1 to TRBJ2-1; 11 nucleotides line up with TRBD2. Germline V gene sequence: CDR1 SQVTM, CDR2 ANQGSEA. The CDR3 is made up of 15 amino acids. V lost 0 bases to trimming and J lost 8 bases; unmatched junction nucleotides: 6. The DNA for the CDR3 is TGCAGCGTTGAAGATATTAGCGGGAGGGGAGATGAGCAGTTCTTC. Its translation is CSVEDISGRGDEQFF.

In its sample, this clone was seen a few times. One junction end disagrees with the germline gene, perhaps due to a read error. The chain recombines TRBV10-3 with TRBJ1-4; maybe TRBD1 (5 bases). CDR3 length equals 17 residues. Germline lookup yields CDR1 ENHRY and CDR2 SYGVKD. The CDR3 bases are TGTGCCAGCAGTTCTTGGGCAATGGGGCCGACTAATGAAAAACTGTTTTTT. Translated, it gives CASSSWAMGPTNEKLFF.

The chain's CDR3 is CASRVEGSQPQHF. CDR3 sequence (DNA): TGTGCCAGCAGGGTAGAGGGCAGCCAGCCCCAGCATTTT. This chain joins TRBV28 and TRBJ1-5, with D unresolved. The CDR3 loop spans 13 amino acids. V was trimmed by 6 bases and J by 7 bases, leaving 13 bases between them. Germline V lookup: CDR1 MDHEN, CDR2 SYDVKM.